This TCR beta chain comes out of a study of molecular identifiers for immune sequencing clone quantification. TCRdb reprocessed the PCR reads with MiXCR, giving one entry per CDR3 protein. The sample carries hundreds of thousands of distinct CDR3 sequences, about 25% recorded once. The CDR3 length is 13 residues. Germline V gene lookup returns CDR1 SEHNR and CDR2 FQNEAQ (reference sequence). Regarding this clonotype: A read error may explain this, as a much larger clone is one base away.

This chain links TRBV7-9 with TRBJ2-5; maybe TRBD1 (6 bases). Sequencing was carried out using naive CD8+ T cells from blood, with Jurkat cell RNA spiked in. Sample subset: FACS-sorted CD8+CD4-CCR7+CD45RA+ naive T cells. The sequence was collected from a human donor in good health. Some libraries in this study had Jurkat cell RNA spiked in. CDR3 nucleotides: TGTGCCCGCAGCTTACCGGGACACAGTGCCCAGTACTTC. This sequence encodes CARSLPGHSAQYF.